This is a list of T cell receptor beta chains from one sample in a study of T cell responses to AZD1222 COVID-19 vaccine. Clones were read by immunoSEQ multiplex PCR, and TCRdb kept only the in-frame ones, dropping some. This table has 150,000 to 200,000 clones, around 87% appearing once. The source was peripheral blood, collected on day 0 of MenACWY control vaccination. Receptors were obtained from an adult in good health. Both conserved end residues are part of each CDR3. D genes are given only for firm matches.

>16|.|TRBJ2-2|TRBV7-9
CASSFDRTAHTGELFF
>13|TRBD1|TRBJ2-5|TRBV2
CASRDRGRETQYF
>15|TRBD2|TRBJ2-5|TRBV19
CASSILAGKRETQYF
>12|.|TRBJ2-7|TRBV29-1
CSVESPAYEQYF
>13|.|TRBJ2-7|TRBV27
CASSLRDNYEQYF
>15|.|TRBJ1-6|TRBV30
CAWSVVQGGQSPLHF
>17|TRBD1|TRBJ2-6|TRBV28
CASSLLGQTSGANVLTF
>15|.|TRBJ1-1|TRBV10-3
CAISEWGGSNTEAFF
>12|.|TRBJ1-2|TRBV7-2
CASSGRNYGYTF
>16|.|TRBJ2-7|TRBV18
CASSPVTGAILYEQYF
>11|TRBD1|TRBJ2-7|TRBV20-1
CSAYRGAEQYF
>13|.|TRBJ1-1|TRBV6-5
CASSYGGNTEAFF
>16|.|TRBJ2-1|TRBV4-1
CASSQVRQGSDNEQFF
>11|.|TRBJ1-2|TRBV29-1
CSGDSNYGYTF
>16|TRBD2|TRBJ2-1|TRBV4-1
CASSQVAGSSYNEQFF
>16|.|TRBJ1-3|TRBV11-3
CASSPGHGPSGNTIYF
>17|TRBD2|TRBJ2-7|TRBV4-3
CASSQGPRVAGAYEQYF
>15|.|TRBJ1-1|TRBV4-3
CASSQDWAGTTEAFF
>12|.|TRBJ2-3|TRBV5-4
CASSLVDGAQYF
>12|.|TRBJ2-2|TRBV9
CASSLNTGELFF
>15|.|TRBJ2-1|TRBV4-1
CASSQVPDPTHEQFF
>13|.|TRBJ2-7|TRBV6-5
CASSRQSSYEQYF
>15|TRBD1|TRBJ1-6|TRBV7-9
CASSGVSGGGSPLHF
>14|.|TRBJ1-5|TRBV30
CAWPPGGLRQPQHF
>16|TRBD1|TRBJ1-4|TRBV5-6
CASSSLLSQGGEKLFF
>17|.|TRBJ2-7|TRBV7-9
CASRPLIATSSFYEQYF
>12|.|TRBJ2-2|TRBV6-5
CASGVDTGELFF
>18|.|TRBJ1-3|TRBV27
CASSPAPGIKSSGNTIYF
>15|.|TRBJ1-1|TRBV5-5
CASSLGAHLDTEAFF
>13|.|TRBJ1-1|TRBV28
CATLGRLGTEAFF
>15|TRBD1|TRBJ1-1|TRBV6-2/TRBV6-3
CASSYSGTANTEAFF
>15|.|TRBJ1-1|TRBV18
CASSPPGTGWTEAFF
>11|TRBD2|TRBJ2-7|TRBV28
CASYGTNEQYF
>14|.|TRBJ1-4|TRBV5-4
CASSLAATNEKLFF
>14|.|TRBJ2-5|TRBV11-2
CASSPPPNSETQYF
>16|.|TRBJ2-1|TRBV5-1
CASSLEALGAWNEQFF
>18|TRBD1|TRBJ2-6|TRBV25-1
CASSEGTGQFRGANVLTF
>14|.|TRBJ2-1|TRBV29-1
CSVGLSFSYNEQFF
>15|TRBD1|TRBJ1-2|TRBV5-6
CASSSTRTGNYGYTF
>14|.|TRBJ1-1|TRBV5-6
CASSLAHLGDGAFF
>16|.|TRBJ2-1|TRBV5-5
CASSLGPLGRYNEQFF
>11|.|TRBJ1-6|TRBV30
CAWSRGSPLHF
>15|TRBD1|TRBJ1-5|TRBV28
CASSPLTGTYQPQHF
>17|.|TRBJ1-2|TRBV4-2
CASSQEPLQASNYGYTF
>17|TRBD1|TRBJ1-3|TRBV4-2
CASSQGTGSRTGNTIYF
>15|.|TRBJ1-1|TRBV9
CASSVSGLWNTEAFF
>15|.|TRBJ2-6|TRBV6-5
CASSPFLSGANVLTF
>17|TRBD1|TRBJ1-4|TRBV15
CATSWFDSGGWDEKLFF
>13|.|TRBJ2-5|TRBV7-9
CASEGPFLETQYF
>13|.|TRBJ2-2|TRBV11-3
CASSQPPGGELFF
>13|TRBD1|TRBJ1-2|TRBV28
CASIPGGGYGYTF
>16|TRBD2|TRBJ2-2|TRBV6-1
CASSELAGGRTGELFF
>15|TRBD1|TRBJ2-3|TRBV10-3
CAISERTGPTDTQYF
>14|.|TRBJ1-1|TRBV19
CASTLTEWNTEAFF
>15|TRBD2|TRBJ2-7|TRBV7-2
CASRALAGGNYEQYF
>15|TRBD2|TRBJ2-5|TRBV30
CAWSGTSGRGGTQYF
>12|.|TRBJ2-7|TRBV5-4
CASSDGAYEQYF
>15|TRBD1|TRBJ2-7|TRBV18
CASSPSRTGADEQYF
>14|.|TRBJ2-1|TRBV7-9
CASSRLSSYNEQFF
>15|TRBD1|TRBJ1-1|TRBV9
CASSDGQARHTEAFF